These 2 T cell receptor beta chains originate from one sample sequenced in a study of blood T cell repertoires in COVID-19. Profiling relied on immunoSEQ multiplex PCR, and the TCRdb table lists in-frame clones only, not all of them. The sample has more than 35,000 clones, about 88% seen once. The sequencing input was peripheral blood. The source is a man aged 65-85 years with active COVID-19.

The V and J genes are TRBV3-1 (or the pseudogene TRBV3-2) and TRBJ2-2; 11 nucleotides agree with TRBD2. From germline, CDR1 is LGHDT and CDR2 YNNKEL (reference sequence). The CDR3 runs to 17 residues. V lost 4 bases to trimming and J lost 0 bases; unmatched junction nucleotides: 4. This CDR3 is CASSLPSGGPNTGELFF. The CDR3 nucleotides are TGTGCCAGCAGCCTTCCTAGCGGGGGGCCGAACACCGGGGAGCTGTTTTTT.

The CDR3 DNA follows: TGTGCCAGCAGCTTATACAGGGAGACCGAGCAGTACTTC. Translating it yields CASSLYRETEQYF. This chain uses TRBV7-9 with TRBJ2-7; D perhaps matches TRBD1 (6 bases). Trimming shortened V by 2 bases and J by 6 bases, and 11 bases separated the two germline ends. CDR3 length: 13 amino acids. Per germline, CDR1 SEHNR and CDR2 FQNEAQ (reference sequence). Filled out from reference TRBV7-9 and TRBJ2-7, the complete variable domain reads DTGVSQNPRHKITKRGQNVTFRCDPISEHNRLYWYRQTLGQGPEFLTYFQNEAQLEKSRLLSDRFSAERPKGSFSTLEIQRTEQGDSAMYLCASSLYRETEQYFGPGTRLTVT.